This is a list of T cell receptor beta chains from one sample in a study of T-cell memory formation after mild COVID-19. TCRdb itself ran the 5' RACE reads through MiXCR, one entry per CDR3 protein. The sample shows 350,000 or so distinct CDR3 sequences, 20% of them seen only once. The source material was PBMCs or a T cell subset sorted from them (not recorded which). The receptor set was obtained from a man between 18 and 29 years old who had mild COVID-19 (a few samples of this study predate the infection). Cell type and time point are not known. Each CDR3 is given with its conserved first and last residue. A D gene is named only where the DNA matches it firmly. Not all rows give a size; the values are once, few, many and, for expanded clones, a class.

D gene	clone size	J gene	V gene	CDR3 protein	CDR3 DNA
TRBD2	few	TRBJ2-7	TRBV5-5	CASSTPTSGLSYEQYF	TGTGCCAGCAGCACTCCGACTAGCGGACTCTCCTACGAGCAGTACTTC
NA	few	TRBJ2-5	TRBV12-3/TRBV12-4	CASSPLEYQETQYF	TGTGCCAGCAGTCCTCTAGAGTACCAAGAGACCCAGTACTTC
TRBD2	NA	TRBJ2-1	TRBV29-1	CSVSGLAAYNEQFF	TGCAGCGTTTCGGGACTAGCGGCGTACAATGAGCAGTTCTTC
NA	few	TRBJ2-7	TRBV4-1	CASSQTRGVGEQYF	TGCGCCAGCAGCCAAACAAGGGGGGTAGGCGAGCAGTACTTC
NA	NA	TRBJ1-4	TRBV3-1	CASSQAGTGEKLFF	TGTGCCAGCAGCCAGGCAGGGACTGGCGAAAAACTGTTTTTT
NA	few	TRBJ2-5	TRBV10-3	CAISDEETQYF	TGTGCCATCAGTGACGAAGAGACCCAGTACTTC
NA	few	TRBJ1-2	TRBV5-4	CASSLKSLYGYTF	TGTGCCAGCAGCTTGAAAAGCCTGTATGGCTACACCTTC
NA	NA	TRBJ1-3	TRBV7-2	CASSSLLQVGSIYF	TGTGCCAGCAGCTCCCTACTTCAGGTGGGATCCATATATTTT
NA	few	TRBJ1-6	TRBV3-1	CASSRRESLSPLHF	TGTGCCAGCAGCCGACGGGAGTCGCTCTCGCCCCTCCACTTT
NA	few	TRBJ2-1	TRBV2	CASSADYGEQFF	TGTGCCAGCAGTGCGGACTATGGCGAGCAGTTCTTC
TRBD1	NA	TRBJ2-2	TRBV24-1	CATSDNTGATGELFF	TGTGCCACCAGTGATAACACAGGGGCCACCGGGGAGCTGTTTTTT
TRBD2	NA	TRBJ2-5	TRBV24-1	CATSDLTSGGRGETQYF	TGTGCCACCAGTGACCTAACTAGCGGGGGGAGAGGAGAGACCCAGTACTTC
NA	once	TRBJ2-3	TRBV7-2	CASSLVWSTDTQYF	TGTGCCAGCAGCTTAGTCTGGAGCACAGATACGCAGTATTTT
NA	NA	TRBJ2-7	TRBV6-5	CASKDRKGQYF	TGTGCCAGCAAAGATCGAAAGGGGCAGTACTTC
NA	NA	TRBJ1-1	TRBV4-1	CASSQRVQDPRFEAFF	TGCGCCAGCAGCCAGAGGGTACAGGACCCGAGATTTGAAGCTTTCTTT
TRBD1	NA	TRBJ1-1	TRBV6-2/TRBV6-3	CASSLVRGQSFGNTEAFF	TGTGCCAGTAGCCTGGTGAGGGGACAGAGCTTCGGGAACACTGAAGCTTTCTTT
NA	NA	TRBJ2-5	TRBV7-2	CASSQGRGIEETQYF	TGTGCCAGCAGCCAGGGTCGGGGGATCGAGGAGACCCAGTACTTC